This T cell receptor (beta chain) came from a study of cytomegalovirus exposure and HLA in healthy donors. Worth noting for this clone: What it binds is unknown.

The V gene end was trimmed by 4 bases and the J gene end by 5 bases; junction bases not matched to a gene: 11. The CDR3 consists of 16 residues. Germline V gene data show CDR1 as SGHRS and CDR2 as YFSETQ. Notes on the study in general: Whilst most TCR sequences proved rare, a subset of public TCRs occurred across many donors.

Repertoires were generated with immunoSEQ multiplex PCR, while TCRdb's copy carries only in-frame clones and drops some. The sample holds over 80,000 clones, approximately 81% seen once. The sample comprised PBMCs. This chain connects TRBV5-1 to TRBJ2-3; 9 nucleotides align to TRBD2. This receptor was obtained from a man aged 18 to 30 in good health and CMV-seropositive. The DNA for the CDR3 is TGCGCCAGCAGCCAGGCCGGGCGGGAGGGCATAGATACGCAGTATTTT. Amino acid sequence: CASSQAGREGIDTQYF. The variable domain in full, with the rest retrieved from reference TRBV5-1 and TRBJ2-3, is KAGVTQTPRYLIKTRGQQVTLSCSPISGHRSVSWYQQTPGQGLQFLFEYFSETQRNKGNFPGRFSGRQFSNSRSEMNVSTLELGDSALYLCASSQAGREGIDTQYFGPGTRLTVL.